Reported below is one TCR beta chain. Its antigen is undetermined. Germline-derived CDR1 and CDR2 are MNHEY and SMNVEV (reference sequence). The CDR3 is made up of 15 amino acids. Trimming stripped 6 bases from V and 3 bases from J, with 18 bases between. The study ran its PCR with 60 Vbeta and 13 Jbeta primers. Data came from immunoSEQ multiplex PCR; TCRdb stores just in-frame clones and leaves some out. The sample contains fewer than 120,000 clones, 65% to 80% of which appear only once. This sample is part of a study of cytomegalovirus exposure and HLA in healthy donors. Whole-study findings and limits: Apparent HLA restriction characterized most CMV-associated TCR beta chains in a later analysis.

The chain employs TRBV27 and TRBJ2-7, with a tentative D call TRBD2 (6 bases). Sequencing was carried out using PBMCs. The TCR comes from a young man in good health and CMV-seropositive. The CDR3: CASSPRGYLGYEQYF. The CDR3 region has the DNA TGTGCCAGCAGCCCACGGGGGTACCTTGGCTACGAGCAGTACTTC.